This T cell receptor beta chain emerged from a study of immune evolution from preneoplasia to lung adenocarcinoma. V was pared by 0 bases and J by 5 bases, with 14 bases between. The CDR3 covers 15 residues. This clone appeared a single time. Here immunoSEQ multiplex PCR was the method, and the copy in TCRdb shows in-frame clones only, minus some. The sample lists 3,000 to 4,500 clones, 77% occurring once. The chain uses TRBV23-1 and TRBJ2-7, with D perhaps TRBD1 (6 bases). TRBV23-1 is treated as an ORF (open reading frame) with a function not yet certain. This TCR was sampled from a person aged 70 to 85 with lung adenocarcinoma. Material for sequencing was FFPE adjacent normal lung tissue. Here the CDR3 reads CASSQSWDKHNEQYF. CDR3 nucleotides: TGCGCCAGCAGTCAATCTTGGGACAAGCATAACGAGCAGTACTTC.